This T cell receptor (beta chain) was sequenced in a study of graft-versus-host responses after intestinal transplantation. Study results and limitations: Early HvG declines after transplant were associated with peak circulating GvH clone levels. Among recipient marrow samples, GvH clones were found; some appeared first in ileum or blood. High graft-versus-host to host-versus-graft T cell clonal ratios marked allografts of patients with graft-donor macrochimerism.

Comments on this clone: The antigen is undetermined.

Libraries were prepared by immunoSEQ multiplex PCR; TCRdb keeps only in-frame clonotypes and omits some of them. The sample yields 80,000 to 90,000 clones, around 90% seen once. V shed 3 bases and J shed 4 bases, with 12 bases lying between them. Germline values: CDR1 PRHDT, CDR2 FYEKMQ (reference sequence). The CDR3 is made up of 14 amino acids. The sample was unstimulated CD4+ T cells sorted from spleen or lymph node cells, taken before intestinal transplant. This receptor was identified in a human donor who received an intestinal transplant. V and J are TRBV13 and TRBJ1-1, with D tentatively TRBD1 (6 bases). The CDR3: CASSLGAGGTEAFF. CDR3 sequence (DNA): TGTGCCAGCAGCTTGGGGGCCGGTGGCACTGAAGCTTTCTTT.